This TCR beta chain was identified during a study of blood T cell repertoires in COVID-19 (TCRdb year 2020). Notes on the research overall: The collaborator samples originated in the United States, Italy and Spain and spanned the acute and convalescent phases of COVID-19. A freely available public database, intended as a resource for researchers studying the immune response to SARS-CoV-2, is where the repertoires were released. The samples were drawn from two sources: the first 160 participants of the ongoing ImmuneRACE study, and 1,000 to 1,500 subjects contributed by 6 global collaborators. Subjects who had been exposed to COVID-19, were actively infected with it, or had recovered from it provided the deeply sampled blood TCRbeta repertoires that made up the dataset. The material from the prospective study consisted of cDNA or gDNA derived from T cells, B-cell-depleted T cells, or PBMCs. A de-identified subject ID, COVID-19 status, age in years and sex were almost always included in the sample metadata. Where HLA class I and class II types were available, the types were taken from metadata supplied by the sample provider, not from assay-based typing. Results and caveats for the whole study, not just this receptor: The quantity of clinical and demographic metadata differed by source and by participant and was supplied without curation.

Whole blood was collected in K2EDTA tubes by collaborating institutions according to the institutions' own protocols. For TCRbeta analysis, collaborators shipped samples as frozen whole blood, isolated PBMCs, or DNA extracted from either of those sample types. In regard to this clone: Its antigen is not yet known. No qualities accompany the bases; no much larger clone lies one base away.

TCRbeta CDR3 regions were amplified from genomic DNA by means of the immunoSEQ Assay, a bias-controlled multiplex PCR. Turning to the authors' computational methods: The number of nucleated cells in each sample was estimated from the amplification of reference gene primers within the assay. To quantify the absolute abundance of each unique TCRbeta CDR3 rearrangement, sequence reads were collapsed and filtered. Productive Simpson clonality was computed per sample as the square root of Simpson's diversity index over productive rearrangements. TCRdb took over this immuneACCESS table, retaining in-frame rearrangements with V and J assigned. Such tables are incomplete; in checked studies, under half of the missing clones stem from an unresolved V gene, and the remainder is unexplained. The DNA was the basis for D and trimming; V, J and clone size are from that table. This sample has approximately 340,000 clones in its table, and about 86% of those were observed once. The ten most abundant clones make up roughly 3% of the sample.

Based on the germline V gene, the CDR1 and CDR2 sequences are SGDLS and YYNGEE. CDR3 length: 15 amino acids, cysteine to phenylalanine. Only the CDR3 DNA is retained, 45 bases long and in frame from the first base. Ends trimmed: V by 4 bases, J by 4 bases; bases unmatched to a gene: 5. This sequence originates from a man aged 25-45 years with active or convalescent COVID-19. The rearrangement joined TRBV9 to TRBJ1-4; 9 central nucleotides agree with TRBD1. Sequenced material: peripheral blood. The DNA is TGTGCCAGCAGCTCGAGGACAGGGGATAATGAAAAACTGTTTTTT. It encodes CASSSRTGDNEKLFF.